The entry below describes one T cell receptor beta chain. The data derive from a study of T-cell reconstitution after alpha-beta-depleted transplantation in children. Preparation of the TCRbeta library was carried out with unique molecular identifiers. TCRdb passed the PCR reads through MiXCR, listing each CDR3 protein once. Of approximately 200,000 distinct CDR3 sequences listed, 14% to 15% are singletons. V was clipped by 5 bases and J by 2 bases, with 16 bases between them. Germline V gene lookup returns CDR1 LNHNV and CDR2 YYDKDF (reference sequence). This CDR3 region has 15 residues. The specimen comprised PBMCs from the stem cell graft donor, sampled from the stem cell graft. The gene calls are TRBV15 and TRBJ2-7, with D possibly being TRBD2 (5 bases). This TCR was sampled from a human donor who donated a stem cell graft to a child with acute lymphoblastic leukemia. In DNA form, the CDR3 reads TGTGCCACCAGCCGCGGCCGTAGCGAAACCTACGAGCAGTACTTC. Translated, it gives CATSRGRSETYEQYF. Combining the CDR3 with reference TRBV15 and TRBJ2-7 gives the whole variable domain DAMVIQNPRYQVTQFGKPVTLSCSQTLNHNVMYWYQQKSSQAPKLLFHYYDKDFNNEADTPDNFQSRRPNTSFCFLDIRSPGLGDTAMYLCATSRGRSETYEQYFGPGTRLTVT.